A selection of T cell receptor beta chains follows, all from one sample in a study of blood T cell repertoires in COVID-19. The data were produced by immunoSEQ multiplex PCR, yet TCRdb's version contains in-frame clones alone and is incomplete. This repertoire shows 65,000 to 90,000 clones, 75% to 90% found once; its top ten account for approximately 9%. Sequencing input: peripheral blood. All receptors come from a man of 80 years or more with acute or convalescent COVID-19. The conserved cysteine and the conserved F or W are not part of the CDR3 here.

>TRBV9|TRBJ2-1
ASSLSPGSEQF
>TRBV27|TRBJ2-7
ASRGLAFPYEQY
>TRBV2|TRBJ2-5
ASTILGGGRETQY
>TRBV20-1|TRBJ2-3
SASRGGGSTDTQY
>TRBV25-1|TRBJ2-1
ASSPPQIVSNEQF
>TRBV18|TRBJ1-5
ASSPTTVLQPQH
>TRBV7-3|TRBJ2-1
ASSWWEGPNEQF
>TRBV7-9|TRBJ2-3
ASSPTPGARADTQY
>TRBV13|TRBJ2-5
ASSSGGFPSGAQY
>TRBV6-5|TRBJ1-1
ASRHRTGASEAF
>TRBV7-9|TRBJ1-2
ASSFPGGNGYT
>TRBV5-5|TRBJ2-1
ASRSGQGSWNEQF
>TRBV6-5|TRBJ2-2
ASRMDRGTTGELF
>TRBV12-5|TRBJ2-1
ASGLIEGGEQF
>TRBV18|TRBJ2-2
ASSTLAGTNTGELF
>TRBV7-8|TRBJ2-7
ASRPTSGSYEQY
>TRBV5-6|TRBJ2-7
ASSLPSGNIYEQY
>TRBV18|TRBJ1-1
ASSPRDTEAF
>TRBV29-1|TRBJ1-1
SVEKTGAEAF
>TRBV27|TRBJ2-7
ASGTSGGGGEQY
>TRBV4-1|TRBJ1-1
ASSQLPGQGYTEAF
>TRBV7-2|TRBJ1-6
ASSLIVAGYNSPLH
>TRBV4-2|TRBJ2-5
ASSQDLLAGGETQY
>TRBV2|TRBJ1-1
ASTESRGRLMNTEAF